This T cell receptor beta chain was observed in a study of cytomegalovirus exposure and HLA in healthy donors. Study context: The same platform was used for the approximately 120 validation repertoires as for the 650 to 700 first-cohort repertoires, as reported in a later analysis.

A remark on this clone: Its specificity is not known. Other nucleotide sequences from this sample produce the same CDR3.

Trimming cost V 6 bases and J 8 bases; bases outside gene matches: 5. CDR1 DFQATT and CDR2 SNEGSKA come from the germline V gene (reference sequence). CDR3 size: 11 residues. Notes on the study in general: The study labeled 164 TCR beta chains cytomegalovirus-associated.

Here immunoSEQ multiplex PCR was the method, and the copy in TCRdb shows in-frame clones only, minus some. The data show 150,000 to 200,000 clones, around 96% seen once. The chain uses TRBV20-1 and TRBJ1-2; 8 nucleotides agree with TRBD1. Sequencing was carried out using PBMCs. This clonotype was obtained from a woman between 18 and 30 years old in good health and CMV-seronegative. CDR3 nucleotide sequence: TGCAGTGCCCGGACAGGGTACGGCTACACCTTC. It specifies CSARTGYGYTF.